This T cell receptor beta chain was sequenced for a study of blood T cell repertoires in COVID-19. Study in general: Whether acute or convalescent, the COVID-19 samples came from the United States, Italy and Spain. PBMCs, B-cell-depleted T cells, or T cells provided the cDNA or gDNA that made up the material.

One Seattle source followed patients from active infection through their disease course. Per the study methods: Amplified reference gene primers provided the basis for estimating nucleated cell counts. Sequencing used immunoSEQ multiplex PCR; TCRdb keeps in-frame clones, though not all of them. That table furnishes V, J and clone size, whereas the DNA furnished D and trimming. The sample has approximately 150,000 clones, 85% to 95% seen once; the top ten hold 2%. V gave up 6 bases and J gave up 2 bases, with 17 bases separating them. Germline CDR1 reads MNHEY; CDR2 reads SVGEGT. The CDR3 covers 15 residues.

The receptor was isolated from a woman between 55 and 75 years old with COVID-19, enrolled during active disease. Sequencing was done on a sample of peripheral blood. The V gene is TRBV6-2 or TRBV6-3, the J gene TRBJ2-7; maybe TRBD2 (5 bases). The CDR3 bases are TGTGCCAGCAGCCCCGGGGAGCGTTATGCCTACGAGCAGTACTTC. It yields the protein CASSPGERYAYEQYF.